Each of the 32 T cell receptor beta chains below was sequenced from the same sample in a study of regulatory T cells in long-lasting Graves disease. According to the study, TCR beta libraries were built with iRepertoire HTBI primers and CDR3-region Arm-PCR. TCRdb called the multiplex PCR reads again in MiXCR, with one record for every CDR3 protein. The data show a few hundred thousand distinct CDR3 sequences, roughly 25% seen once. The time point denotes: persistent/refractory GD, antithyroid drugs over 5 years with positive TRAb. Extracted PBMC RNA gave rise to the TCR library. The sample in question was peripheral blood mononuclear cells (PBMCs), obtained when the disease was refractory, from a patient treated with antithyroid drugs. All receptors come from a woman in her forties with Graves disease.

The V call is TRBV19, the J call TRBJ1-1; 12 bases are a match to TRBD1. V trimming: 4 bases; J trimming: 7 bases; junction bases outside the gene matches: 4. This CDR3 contains 14 residues. Germline CDR1 reads LNHDA; CDR2 reads SQIVND (reference sequence). CDR3 residues: CASSTGQGASEAFF. The DNA of the CDR3 is TGTGCCAGTAGTACGGGACAGGGGGCGAGTGAAGCTTTCTTT.

A remark on this clonotype: Germline and junction disagree at one end, which may indicate a read error. The chain is built from TRBV2 and TRBJ2-7; 11 bases map to TRBD2. This CDR3 has 14 amino acids. Germline CDR1 SNHLY, CDR2 FYNNEI. CDR3: CASMVGLAAGEQHF. The CDR3, as DNA: TGTGCCAGCATGGTGGGACTAGCGGCTGGAGAGCAGCACTTC.

About this clonotype itself: This may stem from a read error, because a much larger clone lies one nucleotide away. The rearrangement joins TRBV28 to TRBJ2-7; D is ambiguous. Per the germline V gene, CDR1 is MDHEN and CDR2 is SYDVKM. V was shortened by 3 bases and J by 4 bases, with 22 bases between the two germline ends. The CDR3 is 17 residues long. The CDR3 loop is CASSFIGLGIGNYEQYF. CDR3 DNA: TGTGCCAGCAGTTTTATAGGGTTAGGGATAGGGAATTACGAGCAGTACTTC.

This clonotype has only one observation. V and J are TRBV7-9 and TRBJ2-7, with D perhaps matching TRBD2 (6 bases). The germline V gene encodes CDR1 SEHNR and CDR2 FQNEAQ (reference sequence). The CDR3 extends over 14 amino acids. With 5 bases removed from V and 7 bases from J, the gap between germline ends came to 18 bases. The DNA of the CDR3 is TGTGCCAGCAGCGAGGGACTGGGAGTTGGAGAGCAGTACTTC. Translating gives CASSEGLGVGEQYF.

This clonotype has a count of ten or more. The chain is built from TRBV20-1 and TRBJ2-5, with 8 nucleotides matching TRBD2. Trimming removed 6 bases from V and 3 bases from J; junction bases left unmatched: 9. Looked up from germline, CDR1 is DFQATT and CDR2 is SNEGSKA (reference sequence). The CDR3 is made up of 14 amino acids. CDR3 sequence: CSARNGRDEETQYF. DNA of the CDR3: TGCAGTGCCAGAAACGGGAGGGATGAAGAGACCCAGTACTTC.

The chain links TRBV30 to TRBJ1-1; the match to TRBD1 covers 9 bases. The V gene's germline CDR1 is GTSNPN and CDR2 SVGIG (reference sequence). CDR3 length: 13 residues. V trimming: 4 bases; J trimming: 8 bases; junction bases outside the gene matches: 8. The CDR3 reads CAWNRDRVREAFF. CDR3 coding DNA: TGTGCCTGGAACCGGGACAGGGTGCGGGAAGCTTTCTTT.

This clonotype has a count of ten or more. The genes are TRBV12-3 or TRBV12-4 and TRBJ2-5; 8 bases are shared with TRBD1. The V gene end was trimmed by 4 bases and the J gene end by 2 bases; junction bases not matched to a gene: 6. This CDR3 comprises 15 residues. The CDR3 bases are TGTGCCAGCAGTTCAAGCCGGGACAGGCAAGAGACCCAGTACTTC. It yields the protein CASSSSRDRQETQYF.

This clonotype was detected ten times or more. V is TRBV2 and J is TRBJ2-3, with 8 bases matching TRBD1. The germline CDR1 and CDR2 sequences are SNHLY and FYNNEI. This CDR3 spans 15 amino acids. Trimming at V came to 4 bases and at J to 2 bases, leaving 5 bases not matched to a gene. The CDR3 nucleotides are TGTGCCAGCAGTGGCCGGGACAGGAACACAGATACGCAGTATTTT. The encoded protein is CASSGRDRNTDTQYF.

The rearrangement links TRBV6-1 to TRBJ1-1; maybe TRBD1 (6 bases). This CDR3 is built from 13 residues. The germline V and J ends were trimmed by 6 bases and 6 bases, with 14 bases remaining between them. In germline, CDR1 is MNHNS, CDR2 SASEGT. The CDR3 sequence is CASRAPTGSEAFF. In DNA, the CDR3 is TGTGCCAGCAGGGCCCCAACAGGGTCTGAAGCTTTCTTT.

This clonotype was counted at least ten times. This rearrangement joins TRBV28 to TRBJ1-1, with 7 bases that match TRBD1. The CDR3 has 14 residues. Germline assignment: CDR1 MDHEN and CDR2 SYDVKM. V shed 11 bases, J shed 10 bases, and the junction held 19 bases outside the gene matches. CDR3 sequence (DNA): TGTGCCGGGGGAGGGACAGTGCAAGGGGTCGGAGCTTTCTTT. Translation gives CAGGGTVQGVGAFF.

With regard to this clonotype: This may be a read error, as it is one base from a much larger clone. This rearrangement joins TRBV28 to TRBJ2-2, with D perhaps given as TRBD1 or TRBD2 (5 bases each). Germline CDR1 MDHEN, CDR2 SYDVKM. This CDR3 comprises 16 residues. CDR3 in DNA: TGTGCCAGCACCGTTACCGGGAACAGGAACACCGGGGAGCCGTTTTTT. It translates to CASTVTGNRNTGEPFF. Drawing the rest from reference TRBV28 and TRBJ2-2, the complete variable domain is DVKVTQSSRYLVKRTGEKVFLECVQDMDHENMFWYRQDPGLGLRLIYFSYDVKMKEKGDIPEGYSVSREKKERFSLILESASTNQTSMYLCASTVTGNRNTGEPFFGEGSRLTVL.

The chain carries TRBV5-4 and TRBJ2-2; no clear D gene. The length of the CDR3 is 13 residues. CDR1 and CDR2 from the germline V gene are SGHNT and YYREEE (reference sequence). The V and J ends lost 5 bases and 2 bases respectively, with 7 bases between them. CDR3 sequence: CASRIDNTGELFF. The DNA for the CDR3 is TGTGCCAGCAGGATTGATAACACCGGGGAGCTGTTTTTT.

This clonotype was seen only a few times. CDR3 sequence (DNA): TGTGCCAGTAGTAGGGGAGTTTGGGGCAGGGGGAACACTGAAGCTTTCTTT. Translated, it gives CASSRGVWGRGNTEAFF. The chain uses TRBV19 and TRBJ1-1, with D possibly TRBD1 on 6 matching bases. Germline values: CDR1 LNHDA, CDR2 SQIVND (reference sequence). V shed 4 bases and J shed 1 base, with 19 bases lying between them. This CDR3 region has 17 residues.

The chain recombines TRBV11-2 with TRBJ2-1; D unresolved. Trimming left V 1 base short and J 2 bases short, with 12 bases between. The germline CDR1 and CDR2 sequences are SGHAT and FQNNGV. The CDR3 has 16 residues. In DNA form, the CDR3 reads TGTGCCAGCAGCTTAGTTTTCGGCCCTGCCTACAATGAGCAGTTCTTC. It translates to CASSLVFGPAYNEQFF. Drawing the rest from reference TRBV11-2 and TRBJ2-1, the complete variable domain is EAGVAQSPRYKIIEKRQSVAFWCNPISGHATLYWYQQILGQGPKLLIQFQNNGVVDDSQLPKDRFSAERLKGVDSTLKIQPAKLEDSAVYLCASSLVFGPAYNEQFFGPGTRLTVL.

This chain uses TRBV5-1 with TRBJ2-7, with D maybe TRBD2 (7 bases). V lost 4 bases and J lost 7, with 18 bases in between. This CDR3 contains 14 residues. Per the germline V gene, CDR1 is SGHRS and CDR2 is YFSETQ. This chain's CDR3 is CASSRKLQGGEQYF. CDR3 coding DNA: TGCGCCAGCAGCCGCAAACTACAGGGAGGGGAGCAGTACTTC.

This clonotype was detected ten times or more. The J gene is TRBJ2-3, the V gene TRBV28, with 7 nucleotides matching TRBD1. Trimming removed 5 bases from V and 5 bases from J; junction bases left unmatched: 10. The CDR3 runs to 15 residues. The germline CDR1 and CDR2 sequences are MDHEN and SYDVKM. CDR3 residues: CASSTGQPGGDTQYF. As DNA, the CDR3 is TGTGCCAGCAGTACGGGACAGCCCGGTGGAGATACGCAGTATTTT. The variable domain in full, with the rest retrieved from reference TRBV28 and TRBJ2-3, is DVKVTQSSRYLVKRTGEKVFLECVQDMDHENMFWYRQDPGLGLRLIYFSYDVKMKEKGDIPEGYSVSREKKERFSLILESASTNQTSMYLCASSTGQPGGDTQYFGPGTRLTVL.

The table lists this clonotype with many counts. V gene TRBV6-1 combines with J gene TRBJ2-5; D unclear. The CDR3 spans 13 residues. The ends were cut back, 4 bases at V and 5 bases at J, with 11 bases in the middle. CDR1 MNHNS and CDR2 SASEGT come from the germline V gene. Written as DNA, the CDR3 is TGTGCCAGCAGTGTGTGGGTCGAGGAGACCCAGTACTTC. This encodes CASSVWVEETQYF.

CDR3 region: CASSCRTSGCCNQPQHF. CDR3 nucleotide sequence: TGTGCCAGCAGCTGCCGAACTTCAGGGTGTTGCAATCAGCCCCAGCATTTT. This chain connects TRBV7-3 to TRBJ1-5, with D possibly TRBD1 on 5 matching bases. Trimming pared 4 bases from V and 2 bases from J, leaving 18 bases between. This CDR3 is built from 17 residues. From germline, CDR1 is SGHTA and CDR2 FQGTGA.

This clonotype appeared a few times. V gene TRBV15 combines with J gene TRBJ2-7; TRBD1 aligns across 7 bases. V shed 3 bases and J 3 bases; nucleotides not matched to a gene: 2. In germline, CDR1 is LNHNV, CDR2 YYDKDF (reference sequence). CDR3 size: 13 residues. The CDR3 loop reads CATSRGQRYEQYF. As DNA, the CDR3 is TGTGCCACCAGCAGGGGACAGCGCTACGAGCAGTACTTC.

The chain is built from TRBV15 and TRBJ2-3; tentatively, D is TRBD1 or TRBD2 (5 bases each). This CDR3 has 17 amino acids. V gave up 5 bases and J gave up 3 bases, with 21 bases separating them. Germline loops: CDR1 LNHNV, CDR2 YYDKDF (reference sequence). CDR3 sequence reads: CATSLSPRGGITDTQYF. In DNA form, the CDR3 reads TGTGCCACCAGCCTTTCCCCCCGGGGCGGAATTACAGATACGCAGTATTTT.

This clonotype occurred a few times. A read error may account for a junction end that differs from germline. V is TRBV7-6 and J is TRBJ2-7; TRBD2 is a possible D gene (5 bases). The CDR3 is 14 residues long. Germline V gene lookup returns CDR1 SGHVS and CDR2 FNYEAQ. The CDR3 sequence: CASSLALVSHEQYF. CDR3 DNA sequence: TGTGCCAGCAGCTTAGCACTAGTCTCCCACGAGCAGTACTTC.

This chain links TRBV29-1 with TRBJ1-5, with 7 nucleotides matching TRBD1. CDR1 and CDR2 (germline): SQVTM, ANQGSEA. J was trimmed by 4 bases and V by 4 bases; bases with no gene match: 7. The CDR3 contains 14 residues. The CDR3 DNA sequence: TGCAGCGTTGGATTATCGGGACAGAATCAGCCCCAGCATTTT. Protein: CSVGLSGQNQPQHF.

This clonotype has a handful of counts. The genes are TRBV20-1 and TRBJ1-2; a weak D match, TRBD1 (5 bases). The ends were cut back, 2 bases at V and 7 bases at J, with 11 bases in the middle. The CDR3 extends over 12 amino acids. Germline V gene lookup returns CDR1 DFQATT and CDR2 SNEGSKA (reference sequence). CDR3 sequence (DNA): TGCAGTGCTAGAACGGGGCGGAGTGGCTACACCTTC. Protein: CSARTGRSGYTF.

There are many counts of this clonotype. This rearrangement joins TRBV28 to TRBJ1-1; no clear D gene. V was cut by 7 bases and J by 3 bases, with 12 bases left in between. Looked up from germline, CDR1 is MDHEN and CDR2 is SYDVKM. The CDR3 is made up of 13 amino acids. Here the CDR3 DNA reads TGTGCCAGCAAACAATATGTGTACACTGAAGCTTTCTTT. Translation gives CASKQYVYTEAFF.

This clonotype was recorded a few times. This chain uses TRBV10-2 with TRBJ2-7; D is perhaps TRBD1 (6 bases). CDR1 and CDR2 (germline): WSHSY, SAAADI. This CDR3 has 14 residues. V lost 4 bases and J lost 2, with 12 bases in between. CDR3 sequence reads: CASSGLQGTYEQYF. The CDR3 DNA is TGCGCCAGCAGTGGCCTTCAGGGGACCTACGAGCAGTACTTC.

This clonotype was seen repeatedly, ten times or more. V gene TRBV2 combines with J gene TRBJ2-7; 8 nucleotides agree with TRBD1. CDR1 SNHLY and CDR2 FYNNEI come from the germline V gene. The V gene end was trimmed by 7 bases and the J gene end by 1 base; junction bases not matched to a gene: 6. The CDR3 sequence is 14 residues long. The CDR3 is CASNLQGGSYEQYF. Written as DNA, the CDR3 is TGTGCCAGCAACCTACAGGGGGGATCCTACGAGCAGTACTTC. The variable domain in full, completed from reference TRBV2 and TRBJ2-7, reads EPEVTQTPSHQVTQMGQEVILRCVPISNHLYFYWYRQILGQKVEFLVSFYNNEISEKSEIFDDQFSVERPDGSNFTLKIRSTKLEDSAMYFCASNLQGGSYEQYFGPGTRLTVT.

This clonotype was observed at least ten times. The V call is TRBV6-5, the J call TRBJ2-5; D possibly corresponds to TRBD2 (5 bases). Germline assignment: CDR1 MNHEY and CDR2 SVGAGI. The CDR3 is made up of 15 amino acids. V was pared by 0 bases and J by 5 bases, with 13 bases between. CDR3 bases: TGTGCCAGCAGTTACTCGAGGGTGTTGAGGGAGACCCAGTACTTC. Translated: CASSYSRVLRETQYF.

On this clonotype: It may be a read error: a sequence one base away is much more abundant. The V and J genes are TRBV27 and TRBJ1-5; D is unresolved. The CDR3 covers 14 residues. CDR1 is MNHEY and CDR2 is SMNVEV in the germline V gene (reference sequence). The CDR3 DNA reads TGTGCCAGCAGTGCCAGATCTAGCAGTCAGCCCCAGCATTTT. Protein sequence: CASSARSSSQPQHF.

This clonotype was recorded many times. This chain uses TRBV6-5 with TRBJ1-4; D is undetermined. This CDR3 is built from 15 residues. Germline lookup yields CDR1 MNHEY and CDR2 SVGAGI. Trimming stripped 2 bases from V and 6 bases from J, with 13 bases between. CDR3 sequence: CASSYGPKVYEKLFF. CDR3 in DNA: TGTGCCAGCAGTTACGGGCCAAAAGTCTATGAAAAACTGTTTTTT.

This clonotype was detected a few times. The J gene is TRBJ2-2, the V gene TRBV6-1; D possibly corresponds to TRBD1 (5 bases). The length of the CDR3 is 15 residues. Looked up from germline, CDR1 is MNHNS and CDR2 is SASEGT. Trimming removed 10 bases at V and 7 bases at J, with 22 bases between. The CDR3 DNA is TGTGCCATCGATCCCTGGCAGGGATGGAGCGGGGAGCTGTTTTTT. Residues: CAIDPWQGWSGELFF.

The chain is built from TRBV2 and TRBJ1-2, with unresolved D. Trimming removed 0 bases from V and 10 bases from J, with 9 bases in between. CDR1 SNHLY and CDR2 FYNNEI come from the germline V gene. The CDR3 consists of 12 residues. The DNA of the CDR3 is TGTGCCAGCAGTGAAGCACTTTGGGCCTACACCTTC. Protein product: CASSEALWAYTF. The full variable domain, completed using reference TRBV2 and TRBJ1-2, is EPEVTQTPSHQVTQMGQEVILRCVPISNHLYFYWYRQILGQKVEFLVSFYNNEISEKSEIFDDQFSVERPDGSNFTLKIRSTKLEDSAMYFCASSEALWAYTFGSGTRLTVV.

This chain links TRBV5-8 with TRBJ2-2, with D perhaps matching TRBD1 (6 bases). The CDR3 spans 13 residues. V lost 9 bases, J lost 6 bases, and 15 bases lay in between. Germline V CDR1 and CDR2: SGHTS, YDEGEE. The chain's CDR3 is CAMQGIWSGELFF. For the CDR3, the DNA is TGTGCCATGCAGGGGATTTGGTCCGGGGAGCTGTTTTTT.